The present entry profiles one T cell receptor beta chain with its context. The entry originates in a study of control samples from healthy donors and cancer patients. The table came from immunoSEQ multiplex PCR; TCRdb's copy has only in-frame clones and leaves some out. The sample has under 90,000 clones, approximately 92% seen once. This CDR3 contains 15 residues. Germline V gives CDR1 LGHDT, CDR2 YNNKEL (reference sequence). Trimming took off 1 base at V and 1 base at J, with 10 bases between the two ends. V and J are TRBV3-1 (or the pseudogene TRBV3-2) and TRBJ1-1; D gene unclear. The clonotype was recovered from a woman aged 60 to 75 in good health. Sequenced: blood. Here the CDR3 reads CASSQGLGSNTEAFF. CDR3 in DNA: TGTGCCAGCAGCCAAGGGTTGGGGTCGAACACTGAAGCTTTCTTT.